Shown below are 23 T cell receptor beta chains from a single sample sequenced in a study of T cell repertoires in cytomegalovirus infection. TCRdb recomputed calls from the reads with MiXCR, one row per CDR3 protein. Counted here are 200,000 to 250,000 distinct CDR3 sequences, around two fifths occurring once; the ten biggest clones make up 55% to 70%. These receptors have no known antigen. The input for sequencing was CD8+ T cells from cultured PBMCs, taken from culture after CMV antigen stimulation. The origin of the receptors is a human donor in good health (CMV status not recorded). Some clones in this sample may be carry-over from other donors' samples.

The gene calls are TRBV3-1 and TRBJ2-5; D unclear. V lost 0 bases and J lost 2, with 4 bases in between. This CDR3 contains 13 residues. CDR1 and CDR2 from the germline V gene are LGHDT and YNNKEL (reference sequence). Here the CDR3 DNA reads TGTGCCAGCAGCCAAGATTGGCAAGAGACCCAGTACTTC. Protein sequence: CASSQDWQETQYF.

This clonotype was counted only a few times. The chain uses TRBV7-8 and TRBJ1-2; the D is unclear. This CDR3 contains 15 residues. Per germline, CDR1 SGHVS and CDR2 FQNEAQ. V lost 0 bases to trimming and J lost 2 bases, with 10 bases between them. CDR3 sequence reads: CASSLAEQENYGYTF. The CDR3 region has the DNA TGTGCCAGCAGCTTAGCGGAGCAGGAGAACTATGGCTACACCTTC.

There are a few counts of this clonotype. The chain links TRBV4-2 to TRBJ2-7; D may be TRBD1 or TRBD2 (5 bases each). Germline V lookup: CDR1 LGHNA, CDR2 YNFKEQ. The CDR3 spans 12 residues. V was cut by 4 bases and J by 3 bases, with 7 bases left in between. The CDR3 DNA reads TGTGCCAGCAGCCGGGGGAACTACGAGCAGTACTTC. As protein: CASSRGNYEQYF.

V is TRBV6-1 and J is TRBJ2-7, with D possibly matching TRBD1 (7 bases). The V gene lost 4 bases and the J gene lost 2 bases, with 15 bases spanning the gap. The germline gives CDR1 MNHNS, CDR2 SASEGT. The CDR3 has 15 residues. The CDR3 DNA reads as TGTGCCAGCAGTGTATTCAGGGGGGCTCCCTACGAGCAGTACTTC. It is translated as CASSVFRGAPYEQYF.

This sequence joins TRBV7-9 and TRBJ2-5; the match to TRBD2 covers 8 bases. CDR3 length: 16 residues. J gave up 4 bases and V 2 bases, and 9 bases lay outside the gene matches. CDR1 and CDR2 (germline): SEHNR, FQNEAQ (reference sequence). In DNA form, the CDR3 reads TGTGCCAGCAGCTTAATGGAGTCCCTAGCGGGAGAGACCCAGTACTTC. It is translated as CASSLMESLAGETQYF.

J is TRBJ1-1 and V is TRBV19; weak D call: TRBD1 (5 bases). V gave up 5 bases and J gave up 4 bases, with 11 bases separating them. The CDR3 runs to 13 residues. Looked up from germline, CDR1 is LNHDA and CDR2 is SQIVND (reference sequence). This CDR3 reads CASSPRVSTEAFF. The DNA for the CDR3 is TGTGCCAGTAGTCCCAGGGTGAGCACTGAAGCTTTCTTT.

This chain joins TRBV5-1 and TRBJ2-7; 8 nucleotides agree with TRBD1. Germline CDR1 SGHRS, CDR2 YFSETQ. There are 14 residues in the CDR3. Trimming cost V 4 bases and J 4 bases; bases outside gene matches: 7. The CDR3 sequence is CASSHDRGQYEQYF. The CDR3 DNA reads TGCGCCAGCAGCCACGACAGGGGACAGTACGAGCAGTACTTC.

The rearrangement links TRBV7-2 to TRBJ1-2; D is uncertain. CDR3 length: 13 residues. V shed 6 bases and J shed 3 bases, with 11 bases lying between them. Germline CDR1 SGHTA, CDR2 FQGNSA. CDR3 loop: CASRGGNYYGYTF. CDR3 DNA: TGTGCCAGCAGAGGTGGTAACTACTATGGCTACACCTTC.

This clonotype was detected a few times. The gene calls are TRBV6-2 or TRBV6-3 and TRBJ2-7, with TRBD2 matching 8 bases. V lost 4 bases, J lost 2 bases, and 10 bases stayed unmatched. Germline V lookup: CDR1 MNHEY, CDR2 SVGEGT. This CDR3 has 16 amino acids. DNA of the CDR3: TGTGCCAGCAGTTCTCCGGGGGCGGGAGGAACCTACGAGCAGTACTTC. It codes for CASSSPGAGGTYEQYF.

The chain recombines TRBV7-9 with TRBJ2-2; D is unresolved. The V end was cut by 5 bases, the J end by 7 bases, with 23 bases between. The germline V gene has CDR1 SEHNR and CDR2 FQNEAQ (reference sequence). The CDR3 has 17 amino acids. The DNA for the CDR3 is TGTGCCAGCAGCCTTGACCCCCTCGGCAGAAAAAACGGGGAGCTGTTTTTT. It is translated as CASSLDPLGRKNGELFF.

This rearrangement joins TRBV7-6 to TRBJ2-7; TRBD1 matches at 8 bases. J was trimmed by 3 bases and V by 5 bases; bases with no gene match: 3. CDR1 is SGHVS, CDR2 FNYEAQ, per germline. The CDR3 sequence is 13 residues long. CDR3 loop: CASSGDRNYEQYF. The CDR3 DNA sequence: TGTGCCAGCAGCGGGGACAGGAACTACGAGCAGTACTTC.

At least ten counts were recorded for this clonotype. The chain is built from TRBV27 and TRBJ2-7; 10 bases match TRBD1. V gave up 6 bases and J gave up 2 bases; unmatched junction bases: 7. This CDR3 comprises 15 residues. The germline CDR1 and CDR2 sequences are MNHEY and SMNVEV (reference sequence). The CDR3: CASSLSGTGAYEQYF. The DNA of the CDR3 is TGTGCCAGCAGCTTGAGTGGGACAGGGGCCTACGAGCAGTACTTC.

The V gene is TRBV3-1, the J gene TRBJ2-7; D is possibly TRBD1 (6 bases). V was cut by 0 bases and J by 1 base, with 10 bases left in between. The CDR3 extends over 15 amino acids. CDR1 is LGHDT and CDR2 is YNNKEL in the germline V gene (reference sequence). The CDR3 nucleotides are TGTGCCAGCAGCCAAGATTGGGGGACATCCTACGAGCAGTACTTC. Translated, it gives CASSQDWGTSYEQYF.

This clonotype was seen a few times. The chain has TRBV7-2 and TRBJ2-7, with TRBD2 matching over 11 bases. Trimming removed 1 base from V and 2 bases from J; junction bases left unmatched: 4. CDR1 is SGHTA and CDR2 is FQGNSA in the germline V gene. The CDR3 covers 16 residues. The CDR3, as DNA: TGTGCCAGCAGCTTAGAGGGGACTAGCGGTACCTACGAGCAGTACTTC. Translated, it gives CASSLEGTSGTYEQYF.

There are a few counts of this clonotype. Written as DNA, the CDR3 is TGTGCCAGCAGCTTATTTAGCGGGGGGGAGGAAGATACGCAGTATTTT. This gives the protein CASSLFSGGEEDTQYF. V usage is TRBV7-2 and J usage is TRBJ2-3; 11 bases fit TRBD2. CDR3 length equals 16 residues. The V gene end was trimmed by 2 bases and the J gene end by 5 bases; junction bases not matched to a gene: 6. The V gene's germline CDR1 is SGHTA and CDR2 FQGNSA.

This clonotype was observed a few times. The V gene is TRBV28, the J gene TRBJ2-7, with TRBD2 identical over 14 bases. Trimming at V came to 7 bases and at J to 0 bases, leaving 23 bases not matched to a gene. The CDR3 runs 22 residues. Germline V gene data show CDR1 as MDHEN and CDR2 as SYDVKM. CDR3 sequence reads: CASTSDRVLTSGRAELSYEQYF. Here the CDR3 DNA reads TGTGCCAGCACCTCCGACAGGGTTCTGACTAGCGGGAGGGCCGAGCTCTCCTACGAGCAGTACTTC.

This clonotype was seen more than once but under ten times. The V and J genes are TRBV27 and TRBJ1-2; D is undetermined. The germline gives CDR1 MNHEY, CDR2 SMNVEV (reference sequence). There are 15 residues in the CDR3. Trimming took 0 bases from V and 7 from J, leaving 15 bases between them. CDR3 loop: CASSLSMAKRAGYTF. DNA of the CDR3: TGTGCCAGCAGTTTATCGATGGCGAAAAGAGCTGGCTACACCTTC.

This clonotype appeared many times. This chain connects TRBV11-2 to TRBJ2-1; tentatively, D is TRBD1 (5 bases). Germline V gene data show CDR1 as SGHAT and CDR2 as FQNNGV. CDR3 length: 13 amino acids. Trimming pared 0 bases from V and 7 bases from J, leaving 7 bases between. The CDR3 loop is CASSLDRGNEQFF. The CDR3 DNA sequence: TGTGCCAGCAGCTTAGATAGGGGTAATGAGCAGTTCTTC.

This clonotype came up a few times. V is TRBV15 and J is TRBJ1-2, with 7 bases matching TRBD1. The germline V gene has CDR1 LNHNV and CDR2 YYDKDF (reference sequence). V shed 3 bases and J 4 bases; nucleotides not matched to a gene: 5. The CDR3 is 14 amino acids. The CDR3 region is CATSRDRTLYGYTF. DNA of the CDR3: TGTGCCACCAGCAGGGACAGGACGCTCTATGGCTACACCTTC.

V gene TRBV7-6 combines with J gene TRBJ2-2; D call uncertain. Per germline, CDR1 SGHVS and CDR2 FNYEAQ. V gave up 5 bases and J gave up 5 bases, with 6 bases separating them. This CDR3 contains 12 residues. The CDR3, as DNA: TGTGCCAGCAGCCCCCTGACCGGGGAGCTGTTTTTT. This translates into CASSPLTGELFF.

This chain joins TRBV12-3 or TRBV12-4 and TRBJ2-3; unclear D gene. The CDR3 consists of 15 residues. V was clipped by 6 bases and J by 0 bases, with 13 bases between them. The CDR3 sequence is CASSNSRSSTDTQYF. The CDR3 DNA reads as TGTGCCAGCAGCAACTCAAGGAGCAGCACAGATACGCAGTATTTT.

This rearrangement joins TRBV7-6 to TRBJ2-1; TRBD2 aligns across 8 bases. Germline trimming cut 6 bases from V and 9 bases from J; bases unmatched to any gene: 7. There are 13 residues in the CDR3. Germline CDR1 is SGHVS and CDR2 is FNYEAQ. CDR3 in amino acids: CASSRTSPSEQFF. As DNA, the CDR3 is TGTGCCAGCAGTAGGACTAGCCCCTCTGAGCAGTTCTTC.

This clonotype occurred many times. V and J are TRBV7-9 and TRBJ2-1, with TRBD2 matching 14 bases. Trimming took 4 bases from V and 10 from J; bases not matched to a gene: 12. This CDR3 comprises 17 residues. Germline values: CDR1 SEHNR, CDR2 FQNEAQ (reference sequence). The CDR3 DNA sequence: TGTGCCAGCAGCTCAACTTCGGGACTAGCGGGAGTTAACGAGCAGTTCTTC. Its translation: CASSSTSGLAGVNEQFF.